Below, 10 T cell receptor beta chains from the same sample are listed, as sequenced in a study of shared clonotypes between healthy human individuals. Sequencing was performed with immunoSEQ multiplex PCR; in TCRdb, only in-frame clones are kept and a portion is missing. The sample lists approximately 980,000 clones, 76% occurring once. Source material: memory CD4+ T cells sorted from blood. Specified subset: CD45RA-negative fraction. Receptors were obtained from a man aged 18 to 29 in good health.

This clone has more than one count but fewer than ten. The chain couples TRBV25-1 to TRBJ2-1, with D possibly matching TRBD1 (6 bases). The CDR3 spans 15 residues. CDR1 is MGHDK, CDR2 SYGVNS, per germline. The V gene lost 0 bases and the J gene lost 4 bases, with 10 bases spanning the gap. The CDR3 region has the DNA TGTGCCAGCAGTGAATACAGGGGAGATTACAATGAGCAGTTCTTC. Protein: CASSEYRGDYNEQFF.

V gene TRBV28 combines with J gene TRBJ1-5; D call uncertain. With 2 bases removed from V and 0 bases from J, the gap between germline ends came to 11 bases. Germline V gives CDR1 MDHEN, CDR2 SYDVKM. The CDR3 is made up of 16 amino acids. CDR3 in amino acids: CASSLTPSYSNQPQHF. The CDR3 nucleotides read TGTGCCAGCAGTTTAACCCCCAGTTATAGCAATCAGCCCCAGCATTTT.

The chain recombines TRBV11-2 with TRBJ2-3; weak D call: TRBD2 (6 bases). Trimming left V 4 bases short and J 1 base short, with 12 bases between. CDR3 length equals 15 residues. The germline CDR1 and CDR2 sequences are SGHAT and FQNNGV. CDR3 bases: TGTGCCAGCAGCTCCCCTCCGGGAGGCACAGATACGCAGTATTTT. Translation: CASSSPPGGTDTQYF.

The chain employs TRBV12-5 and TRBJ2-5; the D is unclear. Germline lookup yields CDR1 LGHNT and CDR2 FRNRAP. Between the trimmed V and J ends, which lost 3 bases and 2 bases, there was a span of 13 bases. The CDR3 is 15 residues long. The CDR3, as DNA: TGTGCTAGTGGTTTAGGCGGTGGATCTCAAGAGACCCAGTACTTC. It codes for CASGLGGGSQETQYF.

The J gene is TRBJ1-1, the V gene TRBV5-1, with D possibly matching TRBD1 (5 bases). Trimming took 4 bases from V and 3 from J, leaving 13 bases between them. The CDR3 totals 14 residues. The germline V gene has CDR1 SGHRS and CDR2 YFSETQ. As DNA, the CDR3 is TGCGCCAGCAGCCGAGGGGTGGGGGACACTGAAGCTTTCTTT. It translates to CASSRGVGDTEAFF.

As DNA, the CDR3 is TGTGCCTGGAGACGGACAGAGAACACTGAAGCTTTCTTT. The encoded protein is CAWRRTENTEAFF. The rearrangement joins TRBV30 to TRBJ1-1; weak D call: TRBD1 (6 bases). V was trimmed by 3 bases and J by 1 base, leaving 9 bases between them. The CDR3 covers 13 residues. Per germline, CDR1 GTSNPN and CDR2 SVGIG (reference sequence).

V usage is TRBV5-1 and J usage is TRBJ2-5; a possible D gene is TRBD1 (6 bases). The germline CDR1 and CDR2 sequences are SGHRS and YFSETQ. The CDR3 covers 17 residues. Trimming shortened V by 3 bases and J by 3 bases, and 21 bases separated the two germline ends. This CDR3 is CASSYMVGGKGEETQYF. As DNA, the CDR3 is TGCGCCAGCAGCTACATGGTTGGGGGAAAGGGGGAAGAGACCCAGTACTTC.

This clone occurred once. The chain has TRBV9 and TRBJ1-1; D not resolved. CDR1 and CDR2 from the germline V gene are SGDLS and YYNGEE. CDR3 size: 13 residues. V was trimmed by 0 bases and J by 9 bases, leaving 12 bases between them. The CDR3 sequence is CASSVVEGSQAFF. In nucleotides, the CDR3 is TGTGCCAGCAGCGTAGTTGAGGGATCTCAAGCTTTCTTT. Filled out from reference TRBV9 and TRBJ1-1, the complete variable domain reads DSGVTQTPKHLITATGQRVTLRCSPRSGDLSVYWYQQSLDQGLQFLIQYYNGEERAKGNILERFSAQQFPDLHSELNLSSLELGDSALYFCASSVVEGSQAFFGQGTRLTVV.

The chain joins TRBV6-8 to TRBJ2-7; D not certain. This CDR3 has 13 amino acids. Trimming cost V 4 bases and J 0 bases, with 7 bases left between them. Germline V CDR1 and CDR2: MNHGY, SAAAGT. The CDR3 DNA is TGTGCCAGCAGTTGGCTCTTCTCCTACGAGCAGTACTTC. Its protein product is CASSWLFSYEQYF.

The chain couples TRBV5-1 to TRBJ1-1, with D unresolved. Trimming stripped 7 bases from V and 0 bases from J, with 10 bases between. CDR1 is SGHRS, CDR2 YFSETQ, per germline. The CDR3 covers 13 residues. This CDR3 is CASGPIVNTEAFF. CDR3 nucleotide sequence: TGCGCCAGCGGCCCGATAGTGAACACTGAAGCTTTCTTT.